This TCR beta chain appears in the sequencing data of a study of graft-versus-host responses after intestinal transplantation. The assay was immunoSEQ multiplex PCR, and TCRdb's table has in-frame clones only and misses some. The repertoire includes roughly 3,600 clones, roughly four fifths of them detected once, and around 7% sits in the top ten. Documented time point: postoperative day 105 after intestinal transplantation (dayNNNN = postoperative day). Lymphocytes from graft epithelium and lamina propria were isolated. J gave up 5 bases and V 4 bases, and 14 bases lay outside the gene matches. This CDR3 has 16 amino acids. Germline V gene sequence: CDR1 SGHRS, CDR2 YFSETQ.

This receptor was taken from a human patient who received an intestinal transplant, so some T cells may come from the graft donor. Source: ileum tissue, taken 105 days after intestinal transplantation. The V call is TRBV5-1, the J call TRBJ2-5, with 7 bases identical to TRBD1. This chain's CDR3 is CASSPVGTEPWETQYF. The CDR3 DNA follows: TGCGCCAGCAGCCCGGTAGGGACAGAACCCTGGGAGACCCAGTACTTC.